This T cell receptor (beta chain) is drawn from a study of beta chain features in type 1 diabetes. Looking at the study overall: Across all samples, over 85 million sorted cells were examined.

In the case of this clone: The target antigen is unknown.

The study, taken as a whole, reports: Shortening that was moderate but significant affected the TCRB CDR3s of Type 1 diabetes patients in all four CD4+ subsets.

The authors reverse transcribed all of the isolated RNA, so sequencing captured expressed TCRB transcripts. Repertoires were generated with immunoSEQ multiplex PCR, while TCRdb's copy carries only in-frame clones and drops some. The table lists 200,000 to 300,000 clones, roughly 22% of them singletons. Germline CDR1 is SGHVS and CDR2 is FQNEAQ. The CDR3 sequence is 16 residues long. J was trimmed by 7 bases and V by 2 bases; bases with no gene match: 9. The material sequenced was naive CD4+ T cells from blood. This clonotype originated in a woman in her forties with type 1 diabetes. V and J are TRBV7-8 and TRBJ2-7; TRBD1 matches at 12 bases. The CDR3 protein is CASSLRSGQGAGEQYF. The CDR3 DNA follows: TGTGCCAGCAGCTTAAGATCGGGACAGGGGGCGGGAGAGCAGTACTTC.